This paragraph reports one T cell receptor (beta chain). The source of the sample is a study of blood T cell repertoires in COVID-19. Looked up from germline, CDR1 is SGHTA and CDR2 is FQGNSA. The CDR3 length is 12 residues. V dropped 5 bases and J dropped 7 bases, with 11 bases sitting between them. Generated by immunoSEQ multiplex PCR, the TCRdb table keeps only in-frame clones and is missing some. The repertoire holds approximately 200,000 clones, with 80% to 90% as singletons. This TCR came from a man aged 25 to 40 in a cohort exposed to, infected with or recovered from COVID-19 (not recorded which). The chain couples TRBV7-2 to TRBJ1-2; no clear D. The sample consisted of PBMCs or T cells enriched from blood (not recorded which). CDR3 sequence (DNA): TGTGCCAGCAGCGAGCGCTCAACTGGCTACACCTTC. As protein: CASSERSTGYTF.